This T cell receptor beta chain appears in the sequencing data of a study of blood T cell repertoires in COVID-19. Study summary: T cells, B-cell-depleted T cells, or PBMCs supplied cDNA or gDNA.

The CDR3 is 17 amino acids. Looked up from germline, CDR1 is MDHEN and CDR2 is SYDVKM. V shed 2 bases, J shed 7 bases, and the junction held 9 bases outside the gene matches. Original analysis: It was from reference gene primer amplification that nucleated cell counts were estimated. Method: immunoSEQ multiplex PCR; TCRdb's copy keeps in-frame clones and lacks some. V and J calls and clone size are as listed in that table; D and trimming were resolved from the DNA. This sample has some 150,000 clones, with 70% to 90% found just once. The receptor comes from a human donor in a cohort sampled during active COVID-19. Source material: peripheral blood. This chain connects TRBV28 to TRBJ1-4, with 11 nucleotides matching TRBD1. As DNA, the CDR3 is TGTGCCAGCAGTTTAAGGACAGGGGGCATCCTTTTTGAAAAACTGTTTTTT. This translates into CASSLRTGGILFEKLFF.